This T cell receptor beta chain was captured in a study of shared clonotypes between healthy human individuals. Study-wide findings and caveats: The study found lower generation probabilities in non-shared clonotypes than in those shared by all four donors.

With respect to this clone: Antigen: not known.

Only in-frame clones appear in the TCRdb table, and some are missing; sequencing was by immunoSEQ multiplex PCR. The sample lists about 2 million clones; over 85% were seen once. None of the donors, who were healthy HIV-negative adults, had recently had acute infections or vaccinations. The V gene end was trimmed by 2 bases and the J gene end by 2 bases; junction bases not matched to a gene: 4. The germline gives CDR1 KGHSH, CDR2 LQKENI. CDR3 length: 15 residues. The receptor was isolated from a man aged 18 to 30 in good health. This chain connects TRBV18 to TRBJ2-7; 9 bases line up with TRBD1. The sample taken for sequencing was naive CD4+ T cells sorted from blood. Subset meaning: CD45RA+ positively selected. The CDR3 region has the DNA TGTGCCAGCTCACCAGACAGGGGGGGAGCCTACGAGCAGTACTTC. It translates to CASSPDRGGAYEQYF.